The clone carrying this TCR beta chain was seen a single time. Repertoires were generated with immunoSEQ multiplex PCR, while TCRdb's copy carries only in-frame clones and drops some. Of over 90,000 clones in the sample, around 90% were seen once. Trimming cost V 6 bases and J 1 base; bases outside gene matches: 13. Germline V lookup: CDR1 SEHNR, CDR2 FQNEAQ (reference sequence). There are 17 residues in the CDR3. This sample was taken from a study of OX40 agonist ivuxolimab in advanced cancers. Study context: Treatment of patients was with ivuxolimab, an agonistic anti-OX40 (CD134) antibody. Partial responses were achieved by three patients, of whom one had hepatocellular carcinoma and two had cutaneous melanoma. Previous treatment with anti-PD-1, anti-PD-L1 or anti-CTLA-4 therapy was allowed; 30% to 50% had received some.

The rearrangement uses TRBV7-9 and TRBJ1-1, with 8 bases identical to TRBD1. The TCR originated in an adult with an advanced solid tumor such as melanoma, head and neck, liver or kidney cancer. The material was CD4+ or CD8+ T cells sorted from blood, obtained in a trial of the OX40 agonist ivuxolimab. CDR3: CASRYATGGHSNTEAFF. DNA for the CDR3: TGTGCCAGCAGGTACGCAACAGGGGGGCACTCGAACACTGAAGCTTTCTTT.